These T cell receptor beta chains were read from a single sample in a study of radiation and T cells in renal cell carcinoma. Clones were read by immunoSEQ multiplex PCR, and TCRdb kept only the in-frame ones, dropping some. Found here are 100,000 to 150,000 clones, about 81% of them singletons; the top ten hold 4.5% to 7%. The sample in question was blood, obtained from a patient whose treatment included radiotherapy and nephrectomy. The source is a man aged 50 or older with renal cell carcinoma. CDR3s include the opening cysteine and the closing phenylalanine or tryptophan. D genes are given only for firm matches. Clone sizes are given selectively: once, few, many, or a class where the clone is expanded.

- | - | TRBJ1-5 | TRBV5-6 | TGTGCCAGCAGTTTGCTGTATGCGCTCGACAAATTTAGCAATCAGCCCCAGCATTTT | CASSLLYALDKFSNQPQHF
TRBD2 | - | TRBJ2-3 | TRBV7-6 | TGTGCCAGCAGCCCGCAGACTAGCGGTAGCACAGATACGCAGTATTTT | CASSPQTSGSTDTQYF
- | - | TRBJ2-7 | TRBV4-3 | TGCGCCAGCAGCCAAGATCGGACCACCTACGAGCAGTACTTC | CASSQDRTTYEQYF
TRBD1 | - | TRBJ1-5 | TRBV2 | TGTGCCAGCAGTGACAGGGGGAATAGCAATCAGCCCCAGCATTTT | CASSDRGNSNQPQHF
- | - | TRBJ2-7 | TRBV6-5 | TGTGCCAGCAGTCACGGGACCCCCTTC | CASSHGTPF
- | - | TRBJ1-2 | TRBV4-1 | TGCGCCAGCAGTCGGGGATATGGAGTCTCTGGCTACACCTTC | CASSRGYGVSGYTF
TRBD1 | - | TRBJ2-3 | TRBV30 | TGTGCCTGGACAGGGGGCGGCACAGATACGCAGTATTTT | CAWTGGGTDTQYF
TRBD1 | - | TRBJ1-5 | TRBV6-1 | TGTGCCAGCAGTGAGTGGCAGGGGGCGGTTCAGCCCCAGCATTTT | CASSEWQGAVQPQHF
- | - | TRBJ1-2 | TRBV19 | TGTGCCAGTAGTATGAGGAGGGAGGGTGGCTACACCTTC | CASSMRREGGYTF
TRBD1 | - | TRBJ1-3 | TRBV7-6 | TGTGCCAGCAGCCCCCGGACAGGGCCTGGAAACACCATATATTTT | CASSPRTGPGNTIYF
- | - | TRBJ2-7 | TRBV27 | TGTGCCAGCGGACTCTCGGGACGCTACGAGCAGTACTTC | CASGLSGRYEQYF
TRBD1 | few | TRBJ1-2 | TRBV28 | TGTGCCAGCAGAGCGACAGGGGATTCCTATGGCTACACCTTC | CASRATGDSYGYTF
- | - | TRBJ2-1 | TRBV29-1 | TGCAGCGTTAACCGGGACACGTACAATGAGCAGTTCTTC | CSVNRDTYNEQFF
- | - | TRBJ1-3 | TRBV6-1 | TGTGCCAGCAGTGAAGGGGTGGGACGAGGAAACACCATATATTTT | CASSEGVGRGNTIYF
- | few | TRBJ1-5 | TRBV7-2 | TGTGCCAGCAGCTTGTTGGATCAGCCCCAGCATTTT | CASSLLDQPQHF
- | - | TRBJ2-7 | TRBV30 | TGTGCCTGGAATACCTTCCGGGGCCTACCTCACGAGCAGTACTTC | CAWNTFRGLPHEQYF
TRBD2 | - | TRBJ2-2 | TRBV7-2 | TGTGCCAGCAGCTTATTTGCCCTAGCGGGAAACACCGGGGAGCTGTTTTTT | CASSLFALAGNTGELFF
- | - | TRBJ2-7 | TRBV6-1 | TGTGCCAGCAGTGAAGCCCTAGTCCGGGCCCGCTACGAGCAGTACTTC | CASSEALVRARYEQYF
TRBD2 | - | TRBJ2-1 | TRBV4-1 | TGCGCCAGCAGCCAAGACCAACTAGCGAGAACCTACAATGAGCAGTTCTTC | CASSQDQLARTYNEQFF
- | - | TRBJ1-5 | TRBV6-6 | TGTGCCAGCAGTTACTTAAGAACCTCAGGTAATCAGCCCCAGCATTTT | CASSYLRTSGNQPQHF
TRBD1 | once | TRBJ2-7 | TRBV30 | TGTGCCTGGAGTGTGAGGACAGGGGGCGAGCAGTACTTC | CAWSVRTGGEQYF
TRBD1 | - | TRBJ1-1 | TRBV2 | TGTGCCAGCAGTGAAGAGGGCAGGGGGGACACTGAAGCTTTCTTT | CASSEEGRGDTEAFF
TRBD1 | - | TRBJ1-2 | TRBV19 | TGTGCCAGTAGTCTAACCGACCGTGGGACAGGGATAGCTAACTATGGCTACACCTTC | CASSLTDRGTGIANYGYTF
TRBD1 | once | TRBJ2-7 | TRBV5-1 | TGCGCCAGCAGCTTGGTGGGGGGACAGGGGTCCCACGAGCAGTACTTC | CASSLVGGQGSHEQYF
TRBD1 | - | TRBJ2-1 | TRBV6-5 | TGTGCCAGCAACCGACAGGGGTACAATGAGCAGTTCTTC | CASNRQGYNEQFF
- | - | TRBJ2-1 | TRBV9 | TGTGCCAGCAGCGAGGGGGGCTTCTACAATGAGCAGTTCTTC | CASSEGGFYNEQFF
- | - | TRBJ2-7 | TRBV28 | TGTGCCAGCAGTTCTCCATACGAGCAGTACTTC | CASSSPYEQYF
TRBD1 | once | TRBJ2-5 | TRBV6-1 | TGTGCCAGCAGAACCGGGACAGTGATGCGGGAGACCCAGTACTTC | CASRTGTVMRETQYF
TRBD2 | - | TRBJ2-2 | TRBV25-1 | TGTGCCAGCAGTGATTCGTTACTAGCGGGAGAGGCCGGGGAGCTGTTTTTT | CASSDSLLAGEAGELFF
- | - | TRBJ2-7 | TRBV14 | TGTGCCAGCAGCGACGAACTGATGGACGGAACCGAGCAGTACTTC | CASSDELMDGTEQYF
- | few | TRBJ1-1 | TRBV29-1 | TGCAGCGTTGGACAGTTCATGAACACTGAAGCTTTCTTT | CSVGQFMNTEAFF
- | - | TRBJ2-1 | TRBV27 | TGTGCCAGCAGAGGGCTAGGGGCTGAGCAGTTCTTC | CASRGLGAEQFF
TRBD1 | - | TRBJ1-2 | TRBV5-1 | TGCGCCAGCAGCCTGGGACAGGGGGCGCAGGAAAATGGCTACACCTTC | CASSLGQGAQENGYTF
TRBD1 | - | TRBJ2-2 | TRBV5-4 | TGTGCCAGCAGCCCGGATGGGACAGGGCGGACCGGGGAGCTGTTTTTT | CASSPDGTGRTGELFF
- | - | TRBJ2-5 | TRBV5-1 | TGCGCCAGCAGCTTCTCAGGGATCCAAGAGACCCAGTACTTC | CASSFSGIQETQYF
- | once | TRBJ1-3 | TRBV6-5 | TGTGCCAGCGGGACCGTGGGGAACACCATATATTTT | CASGTVGNTIYF
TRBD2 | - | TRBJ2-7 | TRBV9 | TGTGCCAGCAGCGTAGGACTAGCGGGAGGGAGTCACCACGAGCAGTACTTC | CASSVGLAGGSHHEQYF
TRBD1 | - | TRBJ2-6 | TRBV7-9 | TGTGCCAGCAGCCATCCCACAGGGGAAGGGGCCAACGTCCTGACTTTC | CASSHPTGEGANVLTF
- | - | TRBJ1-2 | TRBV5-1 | TGCGCCAGCAGCCCCGACAGCCCTCAATCTGGCTACACCTTC | CASSPDSPQSGYTF
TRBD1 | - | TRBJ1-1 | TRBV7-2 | TGTGCCAGCAGCTTGGGACAGCTAAACACTGAAGCTTTCTTT | CASSLGQLNTEAFF
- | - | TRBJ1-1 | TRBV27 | TGTGCCAGCAGTCCTCAGGGGAAAAGGGACACTGAAGCTTTCTTT | CASSPQGKRDTEAFF
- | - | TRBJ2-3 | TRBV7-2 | TGTGCCAGCAGCTTCACAGATACGCAGTATTTT | CASSFTDTQYF
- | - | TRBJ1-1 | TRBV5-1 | TGCGCCAGCAGCTTGGTCTCGTGGGGGATGAACACTGAAGCTTTCTTT | CASSLVSWGMNTEAFF
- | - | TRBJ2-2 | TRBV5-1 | TGCGCCAGCAGCTTGGGGGTCTCGGGCACCGGGGAGCTGTTTTTT | CASSLGVSGTGELFF
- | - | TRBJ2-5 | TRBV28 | TGTGCCAGCAGTTTATTGGGTACCGTCGCGGAGACCCAGTACTTC | CASSLLGTVAETQYF
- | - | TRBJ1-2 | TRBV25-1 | TGTGCCAGCAGTTCTAGTGGCTATGGCTACACCTTC | CASSSSGYGYTF
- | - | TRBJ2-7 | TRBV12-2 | TGTGCAAGTCGCTTAGTCGAGGGGGCGAAAGTTTTCCACGAGCAGTACTTC | CASRLVEGAKVFHEQYF
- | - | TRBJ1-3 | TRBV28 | TGTGCCAGCAGTCTTCCCCATCCCGGTTCTGGAAACACCATATATTTT | CASSLPHPGSGNTIYF